This passage covers 10 T cell receptor beta chains from one sample sequenced in a study of T-cell memory formation after mild COVID-19 (dated by TCRdb to about 2021). Receptor libraries were prepared by 5' RACE. This sample was sequenced with an Illumina NovaSeq 6000. TCRdb redid the processing of the public reads, applying fastp at Q25 and MiXCR, and retained in-frame beta chains. One record per CDR3 amino acid sequence lists the most common genes and DNA. This sample gives under 550,000 distinct CDR3 sequences in total; around a sixth of them show up just once. The ten largest clones add up to roughly an eighth of the sample. Sample: PBMCs or a T cell subset sorted from them (not recorded which). The source of these receptors is an adult woman who had mild COVID-19 (a few samples of this study predate the infection). The sample titles of this study are shuffled in the database, so cell type and time point are left out; the donor was told from shared clones.

This clonotype was counted only a few times. This sequence joins TRBV29-1 and TRBJ2-2; 8 bases are shared with TRBD1. The germline V gene encodes CDR1 SQVTM and CDR2 ANQGSEA. V shed 6 bases, J shed 0 bases, and the junction held 3 bases outside the gene matches. This CDR3 comprises 14 residues. The CDR3: CSVDRGTNTGELFF. DNA of the CDR3: TGCAGCGTCGACAGGGGAACGAACACCGGGGAGCTGTTTTTT.

This clonotype was seen a few times. The rearrangement joins TRBV6-5 to TRBJ1-5; D gene uncertain. V lost 0 bases and J 0 bases, leaving 9 bases between the germline ends. CDR3 length: 16 amino acids. Germline V gives CDR1 MNHEY, CDR2 SVGAGI. The CDR3 sequence: CASSYSPAYSNQPQHF. CDR3 coding DNA: TGTGCCAGCAGTTACTCCCCAGCTTATAGCAATCAGCCCCAGCATTTT.

This clonotype was observed many times. The J gene is TRBJ2-5, the V gene TRBV5-5; D unclear. V lost 3 bases, J lost 4 bases, and 13 bases lay in between. The CDR3 runs 14 residues. In germline, CDR1 is SGHKS, CDR2 YYEKEE (reference sequence). CDR3 sequence: CASSSAIAGETQYF. CDR3 nucleotide sequence: TGTGCCAGCAGCTCCGCGATAGCCGGAGAGACCCAGTACTTC.

The sample holds a few counts of this clonotype. The chain links TRBV7-2 to TRBJ2-3; 10 nucleotides agree with TRBD2. Germline assignment: CDR1 SGHTA and CDR2 FQGNSA. This CDR3 has 14 residues. The V segment lost 5 bases and the J segment 6 bases; nucleotides outside the gene matches: 5. The CDR3 bases are TGTGCCAGCAGCCTAACTAGCGGGAAGGATACGCAGTATTTT. Amino acid sequence: CASSLTSGKDTQYF.

The V and J genes are TRBV7-8 and TRBJ2-3, with D perhaps matching TRBD2 (5 bases). Germline CDR1 reads SGHVS; CDR2 reads FQNEAQ. Trimming took 2 bases from V and 3 from J, leaving 12 bases between them. This CDR3 has 15 residues. CDR3 residues: CASSLSTRVTDTQYF. DNA for the CDR3: TGTGCCAGCAGCTTAAGTACGCGGGTTACAGATACGCAGTATTTT.

This clonotype showed up just a few times. The V and J genes are TRBV7-2 and TRBJ2-2; D is possibly TRBD1 (6 bases). Germline V lookup: CDR1 SGHTA, CDR2 FQGNSA. CDR3 length equals 15 residues. Trimming left V 5 bases short and J 2 bases short, with 12 bases between. The CDR3, as DNA: TGTGCCAGCAGCCAAAGACAGGCAAACACCGGGGAGCTGTTTTTT. It yields the protein CASSQRQANTGELFF.

The rearrangement links TRBV30 to TRBJ2-3; tentative D call: TRBD1 (5 bases). Per the germline V gene, CDR1 is GTSNPN and CDR2 is SVGIG (reference sequence). CDR3 length equals 12 residues. The V end lost 7 bases, the J end lost 6 bases, and 14 bases lay between the germline ends. The CDR3 here is CAYTRVTDTQYF. In nucleotides, the CDR3 is TGTGCCTATACCAGGGTTACCGATACGCAGTATTTT.

This clonotype was detected only a few times. This chain joins TRBV9 and TRBJ2-3; TRBD2 matches 7 bases. The CDR3 has 17 amino acids. The J segment lost 2 bases and the V segment lost 3 bases, leaving 12 bases of the junction unmatched. CDR1 and CDR2 (germline): SGDLS, YYNGEE. Here the CDR3 reads CASSASGTQSNTDTQYF. DNA of the CDR3: TGTGCCAGCAGCGCCAGCGGGACCCAGTCCAACACAGATACGCAGTATTTT.

This clonotype was recorded a few times. This rearrangement joins TRBV7-6 to TRBJ2-2; D is perhaps TRBD2 (5 bases). Germline V gives CDR1 SGHVS, CDR2 FNYEAQ. CDR3 length equals 15 residues. Between the trimmed V and J ends, which lost 0 bases and 5 bases, there was a span of 10 bases. The CDR3: CASSLARGLTGELFF. The CDR3 DNA reads as TGTGCCAGCAGCTTAGCTAGAGGGCTAACCGGGGAGCTGTTTTTT.

This clonotype was found once. The chain links TRBV6-2 or TRBV6-3 to TRBJ2-7; 9 bases align to TRBD2. J gave up 4 bases and V 0 bases, and 4 bases lay outside the gene matches. CDR1 and CDR2 from the germline V gene are MNHEY and SVGEGT. The CDR3 contains 15 residues. CDR3 nucleotides: TGTGCCAGCAGTTACTCGACCAGCGGGGGGTACGAGCAGTACGTC. It is translated as CASSYSTSGGYEQYV.